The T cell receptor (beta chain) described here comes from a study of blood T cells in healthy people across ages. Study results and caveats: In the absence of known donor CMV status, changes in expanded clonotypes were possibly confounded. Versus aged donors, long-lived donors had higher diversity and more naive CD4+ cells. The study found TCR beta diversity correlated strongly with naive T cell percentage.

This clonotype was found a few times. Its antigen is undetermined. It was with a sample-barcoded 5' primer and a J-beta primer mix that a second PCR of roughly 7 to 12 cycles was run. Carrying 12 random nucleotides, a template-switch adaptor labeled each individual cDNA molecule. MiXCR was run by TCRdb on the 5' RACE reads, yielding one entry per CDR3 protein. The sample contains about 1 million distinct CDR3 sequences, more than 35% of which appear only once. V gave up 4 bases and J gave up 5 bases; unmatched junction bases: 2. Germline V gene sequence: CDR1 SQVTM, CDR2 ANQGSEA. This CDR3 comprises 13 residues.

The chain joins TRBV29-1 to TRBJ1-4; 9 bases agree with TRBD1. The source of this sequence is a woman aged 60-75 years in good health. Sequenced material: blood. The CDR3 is CSVGDRENEKLFF. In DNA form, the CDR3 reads TGCAGCGTTGGGGACAGGGAGAATGAAAAACTGTTTTTT.